Each of the 2 T cell receptor beta chains below was sequenced from the same sample in a study of blood T cell repertoires in COVID-19. Method: immunoSEQ multiplex PCR; TCRdb's copy keeps in-frame clones and lacks some. In the table there are about 74,000 clones, around 88% of which are singletons. The sample consisted of peripheral blood. Receptors originate from a woman at least 80 years old with active or convalescent COVID-19.

Comment on this clone: An end of the junction does not agree with germline; a read error may underlie this. The J gene is TRBJ2-2, the V gene TRBV5-1; D possibly corresponds to TRBD2 (5 bases). There are 15 residues in the CDR3. CDR1 is SGHRS, CDR2 YFSETQ, per germline. DNA of the CDR3: TGCGCCACCAGCCCGAGGGTAACGAACACCGGGGAGCTGTTTTTT. This gives the protein CATSPRVTNTGELFF.

This chain uses TRBV2 with TRBJ1-4, with a tentative D call TRBD1 (5 bases). Germline V gives CDR1 SNHLY, CDR2 FYNNEI. V shed 4 bases and J shed 5 bases, with 14 bases lying between them. The CDR3 has 15 amino acids. CDR3 sequence: CASSVLTGKNEKLFF. In nucleotides, the CDR3 is TGTGCCAGCAGTGTGTTAACAGGAAAAAATGAAAAACTGTTTTTT.